Following are 30 T cell receptor beta chains from one sample sequenced in a study of T cells in localized non-small cell lung cancer. The data were produced by immunoSEQ multiplex PCR, yet TCRdb's version contains in-frame clones alone and is incomplete. This sample has over a thousand clones, with 35% to 45% found just once. This specimen was lung tumor tissue, taken before any cancer treatment. The receptors here all came from a male donor aged 60 or older with stage I squamous cell lung carcinoma.

The chain is built from TRBV28 and TRBJ1-1; 8 bases fit TRBD1. Germline loops: CDR1 MDHEN, CDR2 SYDVKM. The CDR3 is 14 residues long. V lost 1 base to trimming and J lost 4 bases; unmatched junction nucleotides: 2. CDR3 DNA: TGTGCCAGCAGTTTATCAGGGGGCGGCACTGAAGCTTTCTTT. It is translated as CASSLSGGGTEAFF.

Relative to its sample, this clone is large. The chain couples TRBV19 to TRBJ1-1; D gene ambiguous. Between the trimmed V and J ends, which lost 2 bases and 1 base, there was a span of 5 bases. CDR1 LNHDA and CDR2 SQIVND come from the germline V gene (reference sequence). The CDR3 covers 13 residues. The CDR3, as DNA: TGTGCCAGTAGTATAAGGCCGAACACTGAAGCTTTCTTT. The encoded protein is CASSIRPNTEAFF.

This clone was found a few times. The chain employs TRBV9 and TRBJ2-7; 9 nucleotides line up with TRBD2. The V and J ends lost 0 bases and 7 bases, in that order; junction bases with no gene match: 8. The CDR3 runs 15 residues. Germline CDR1 reads SGDLS; CDR2 reads YYNGEE. In DNA, the CDR3 is TGTGCCAGCAGCGTAGAAACAGCGGGAGGTGGTGAGCAGTACTTC. It is translated as CASSVETAGGGEQYF. The full variable domain, in which reference TRBV9 and TRBJ2-7 provide the parts outside the CDR3, is DSGVTQTPKHLITATGQRVTLRCSPRSGDLSVYWYQQSLDQGLQFLIQYYNGEERAKGNILERFSAQQFPDLHSELNLSSLELGDSALYFCASSVETAGGGEQYFGPGTRLTVT.

This chain links TRBV2 with TRBJ2-7; 7 bases fit TRBD2. The CDR3 spans 16 residues. Germline loops: CDR1 SNHLY, CDR2 FYNNEI. The trim removed 4 bases at V and 3 bases at J, leaving 12 bases unmatched. The CDR3 loop reads CASSGFLAEGLYEQYF. The CDR3 bases are TGTGCCAGCAGTGGGTTCCTAGCGGAGGGGCTCTACGAGCAGTACTTC.

V and J are TRBV25-1 and TRBJ2-4, with D unresolved. Germline V gene sequence: CDR1 MGHDK, CDR2 SYGVNS. V was cut by 3 bases and J by 1 base, with 7 bases left in between. CDR3 length: 14 amino acids. CDR3 amino acids: CASSDHTAKNIQYF. In DNA, the CDR3 is TGTGCCAGCAGTGATCATACGGCCAAAAACATTCAGTACTTC.

The chain combines TRBV9 with TRBJ1-2, with a weak D call TRBD1 (5 bases). Germline V gives CDR1 SGDLS, CDR2 YYNGEE. The V end was cut by 4 bases, the J end by 7 bases, with 17 bases between. The CDR3 has 14 residues. The CDR3 is CASSPRDQALGYTF. CDR3 nucleotide sequence: TGTGCCAGCAGCCCCAGGGACCAGGCTCTTGGCTACACCTTC.

This chain joins TRBV6-8 and TRBJ1-1, with 7 bases aligning to TRBD1. The CDR3 loop spans 14 amino acids. V lost 7 bases and J lost 2; bases outside the gene matches: 7. Germline assignment: CDR1 MNHGY and CDR2 SAAAGT. CDR3 in DNA: TGTGCCAGCACCCCTACAGGGGTTAACACTGAAGCTTTCTTT. Translated, it gives CASTPTGVNTEAFF.

This clone was counted once. The V call is TRBV18, the J call TRBJ1-3; D is unresolved. V lost 0 bases and J 1 base, leaving 10 bases between the germline ends. The CDR3 has 16 residues. CDR1 KGHSH and CDR2 LQKENI come from the germline V gene. The CDR3 bases are TGTGCCAGCTCACCACCGAGCGGGGAATCTGGAAACACCATATATTTT. Amino acids: CASSPPSGESGNTIYF.

By proportion, this clone is medium-sized. V usage is TRBV11-3 and J usage is TRBJ1-3; D is ambiguous. The CDR3 is 14 amino acids. The germline V and J ends were trimmed by 1 base and 1 base, with 5 bases remaining between them. Germline assignment: CDR1 SGHNT and CDR2 YENEEA. CDR3 nucleotide sequence: TGTGCCAGCAGCTTAGGGGCGTCTGGAAACACCATATATTTT. Translating gives CASSLGASGNTIYF. Complete variable domain (other parts from reference TRBV11-3 and TRBJ1-3): EAGVVQSPRYKIIEKKQPVAFWCNPISGHNTLYWYLQNLGQGPELLIRYENEEAVDDSQLPKDRFSAERLKGVDSTLKIQPAELGDSAVYLCASSLGASGNTIYFGEGSWLTVV.

The V gene is TRBV28, the J gene TRBJ2-7; D ambiguous. CDR3 size: 14 residues. The germline gives CDR1 MDHEN, CDR2 SYDVKM. V gave up 4 bases and J gave up 2 bases, with 12 bases separating them. The CDR3 DNA reads as TGTGCCAGCAGTTCATTGACGGCAACCTACGAGCAGTACTTC. Protein: CASSSLTATYEQYF.

This clone is labeled large. V is TRBV9 and J is TRBJ2-1; tentative D call: TRBD2 (5 bases). The V gene's germline CDR1 is SGDLS and CDR2 YYNGEE. V was clipped by 6 bases and J by 4 bases, with 17 bases between them. The CDR3 length is 15 residues. CDR3 in DNA: TGTGCCAGCAAGTGGGAGAATCCCGGATACAATGAGCAGTTCTTC. This translates into CASKWENPGYNEQFF.

A few counts support this clone. The chain links TRBV11-3 to TRBJ2-1, with D perhaps matching TRBD1 (6 bases). Trimming removed 3 bases at V and 5 bases at J, with 17 bases between. The CDR3 consists of 16 residues. The germline V gene encodes CDR1 SGHNT and CDR2 YENEEA. CDR3 coding DNA: TGTGCCAGCAGCTTTTCCACTCACGCAGGGGACAATGAGCAGTTCTTC. Protein sequence: CASSFSTHAGDNEQFF.

This clone is labeled as medium-sized (0.01 to 0.1%). The chain has TRBV11-3 and TRBJ2-3, with D maybe TRBD2 (6 bases). Germline V gives CDR1 SGHNT, CDR2 YENEEA. This CDR3 contains 15 residues. The V gene lost 5 bases and the J gene lost 4 bases, with 16 bases spanning the gap. The CDR3 is CASSPRGVQADTQYF. The CDR3 region has the DNA TGTGCCAGCAGCCCCCGCGGGGTCCAGGCAGATACGCAGTATTTT.

The gene calls are TRBV29-1 and TRBJ2-5; D is perhaps TRBD1 or TRBD2 (6 bases each). The length of the CDR3 is 14 residues. Trimming cost V 4 bases and J 0 bases, with 12 bases left between them. The germline V gene has CDR1 SQVTM and CDR2 ANQGSEA. CDR3 coding DNA: TGCAGCGTTGTGAGGGGGGCCGACCAAGAGACCCAGTACTTC. Its protein is CSVVRGADQETQYF.

J is TRBJ2-5 and V is TRBV19; the match to TRBD2 covers 9 bases. This CDR3 has 17 residues. Trimming took 5 bases from V and 5 from J; bases not matched to a gene: 15. From germline, CDR1 is LNHDA and CDR2 SQIVND (reference sequence). The CDR3 DNA sequence: TGTGCCAGTAGTTCCCGGGATAGCGGGAGAGAGGCGGAGACCCAGTACTTC. Its translation: CASSSRDSGREAETQYF.

This chain connects TRBV18 to TRBJ1-2; no firm D call. In germline, CDR1 is KGHSH, CDR2 LQKENI. The CDR3 length is 14 residues. Trimming shortened V by 1 base and J by 2 bases, and 8 bases separated the two germline ends. CDR3 DNA: TGTGCCAGCTCACCACTTGAGGACAACTATGGCTACACCTTC. Protein sequence: CASSPLEDNYGYTF.

The V gene is TRBV28, the J gene TRBJ1-4; D is perhaps TRBD1 (6 bases). Germline V lookup: CDR1 MDHEN, CDR2 SYDVKM. V lost 4 bases and J 2 bases, leaving 11 bases between the germline ends. This CDR3 has 15 amino acids. CDR3 sequence (DNA): TGTGCCAGCAGTTATGAGGGGGGTACTAATGAAAAACTGTTTTTT. Its protein is CASSYEGGTNEKLFF.

By share of the sample, this clone is medium-sized. The rearrangement links TRBV11-3 to TRBJ2-1, with D possibly being TRBD1 (5 bases). The length of the CDR3 is 14 residues. Germline V CDR1 and CDR2: SGHNT, YENEEA. Trimming cost V 5 bases and J 4 bases, with 12 bases left between them. The CDR3 spells CASSPMTDYNEQFF. The CDR3 DNA follows: TGTGCCAGCAGCCCGATGACAGATTACAATGAGCAGTTCTTC.

By its share, this clone is medium-sized (0.01 to 0.1%). As DNA, the CDR3 is TGTGCCAGCAGTTCTTTGTACGAGCGGGAGTTTTCCTACGAGCAGTACTTC. As protein: CASSSLYEREFSYEQYF. The chain combines TRBV6-8 with TRBJ2-7; 8 bases are a match to TRBD2. CDR3 length equals 17 residues. Germline CDR1 MNHGY, CDR2 SAAAGT. V dropped 4 bases and J dropped 1; count of bases not matched to a gene: 12.

This chain uses TRBV6-8 with TRBJ2-5; D perhaps matches TRBD2 (6 bases). The germline V gene encodes CDR1 MNHGY and CDR2 SAAAGT. This CDR3 is 14 amino acids long. Deletions cut 5 bases from V and 5 bases from J, with 15 bases between. The CDR3 DNA sequence: TGTGCCAGCAGTCTCGAGACTAGAGCCGAGACCCAGTACTTC. This translates into CASSLETRAETQYF.

This clone has more than one count but fewer than ten. The chain carries TRBV9 and TRBJ1-2; possible D gene TRBD1, 5 bases. The length of the CDR3 is 14 residues. CDR1 and CDR2 (germline): SGDLS, YYNGEE. The V gene lost 4 bases and the J gene lost 8 bases, with 18 bases spanning the gap. CDR3 region: CASSFPGPKAGYTF. DNA for the CDR3: TGTGCCAGCAGCTTTCCGGGGCCCAAAGCGGGCTACACCTTC.

The chain uses TRBV28 and TRBJ2-1; TRBD1 matches at 8 bases. V was clipped by 8 bases and J by 7 bases; unmatched bases: 13. The CDR3 length is 15 residues. The V gene's germline CDR1 is MDHEN and CDR2 SYDVKM. CDR3 nucleotide sequence: TGTGCCAGCGGGACAGGCGACCCCGTGTGGAATGAGCAGTTCTTC. Its translation is CASGTGDPVWNEQFF.

CDR3 in DNA: TGCAGCGTTAGGGGACAGGGAGGAACCGGGGAGCTGTTTTTT. Amino acids: CSVRGQGGTGELFF. The rearrangement links TRBV29-1 to TRBJ2-2; TRBD1 aligns across 9 bases. The V and J ends lost 5 bases and 5 bases, in that order; junction bases with no gene match: 6. Germline lookup yields CDR1 SQVTM and CDR2 ANQGSEA. The CDR3 runs 14 residues.

The chain has TRBV9 and TRBJ2-1; D might be TRBD1 or TRBD2, each matching 5 bases. Trimming shortened V by 0 bases and J by 6 bases, and 10 bases separated the two germline ends. The CDR3 runs to 14 residues. Germline CDR1 reads SGDLS; CDR2 reads YYNGEE. Written as DNA, the CDR3 is TGTGCCAGCAGCGTAGCGGGGACCTTCAATGAGCAGTTCTTC. It encodes CASSVAGTFNEQFF.

This chain uses TRBV15 with TRBJ2-1; 10 bases line up with TRBD2. This CDR3 spans 16 amino acids. The germline CDR1 and CDR2 sequences are LNHNV and YYDKDF (reference sequence). V was pared by 1 base and J by 6 bases, with 6 bases of the junction left unmatched. The CDR3: CATSRGGASGSNEQFF. The DNA of the CDR3 is TGTGCCACCAGCAGAGGGGGGGCTAGCGGGAGCAATGAGCAGTTCTTC. The whole variable domain, filled in from reference TRBV15 and TRBJ2-1, reads DAMVIQNPRYQVTQFGKPVTLSCSQTLNHNVMYWYQQKSSQAPKLLFHYYDKDFNNEADTPDNFQSRRPNTSFCFLDIRSPGLGDTAMYLCATSRGGASGSNEQFFGPGTRLTVL.

This clone qualifies as large. V is TRBV6-8 and J is TRBJ2-1; 7 nucleotides match TRBD2. The CDR3 covers 18 residues. The V segment lost 5 bases and the J segment 0 bases; nucleotides outside the gene matches: 13. Germline V gives CDR1 MNHGY, CDR2 SAAAGT. CDR3 sequence (DNA): TGTGCCAGCAGTGAGTCTAGCGGTCGTAAAAGCTCCTACAATGAGCAGTTCTTC. This sequence encodes CASSESSGRKSSYNEQFF.

This clone was picked up a small number of times. The DNA for the CDR3 is TGTGCCAGCACCCAACTTGCAGGAATCAATGAGCAGTTCTTC. It codes for CASTQLAGINEQFF. This sequence joins TRBV6-8 and TRBJ2-1, with D unclear. CDR3 length: 14 residues. The V and J ends lost 7 bases and 6 bases respectively, with 16 bases between them. The germline V gene has CDR1 MNHGY and CDR2 SAAAGT.

This clone was picked up one time. The chain couples TRBV19 to TRBJ2-4, with a possible D match to TRBD1 (7 bases). The V and J ends lost 10 bases and 6 bases respectively, with 22 bases between them. Germline CDR1 and CDR2: LNHDA and SQIVND (reference sequence). The CDR3 is made up of 15 amino acids. The CDR3 loop reads CATLQGGTSGNIQYF. CDR3 bases: TGTGCCACCCTCCAGGGGGGCACGTCGGGAAACATTCAGTACTTC.

This clone was seen once. CDR3 sequence reads: CASSPTFTGGETQYF. CDR3 coding DNA: TGTGCCAGCTCTCCCACTTTTACAGGGGGAGAGACCCAGTACTTC. This chain links TRBV18 with TRBJ2-5, with 8 bases matching TRBD1. This CDR3 region has 15 residues. The junction had 10 bases not matched to a gene; V was cut back by 6 bases and J by 4 bases. Germline V gives CDR1 KGHSH, CDR2 LQKENI.

V and J are TRBV28 and TRBJ1-5, with D tentatively TRBD1 (5 bases). The germline V and J ends were trimmed by 6 bases and 0 bases, with 15 bases remaining between them. Looked up from germline, CDR1 is MDHEN and CDR2 is SYDVKM. This CDR3 is 16 amino acids long. CDR3 in amino acids: CASSPGGRDSNQPQHF. The CDR3 DNA is TGTGCCAGCAGCCCTGGGGGGAGGGATAGCAATCAGCCCCAGCATTTT.